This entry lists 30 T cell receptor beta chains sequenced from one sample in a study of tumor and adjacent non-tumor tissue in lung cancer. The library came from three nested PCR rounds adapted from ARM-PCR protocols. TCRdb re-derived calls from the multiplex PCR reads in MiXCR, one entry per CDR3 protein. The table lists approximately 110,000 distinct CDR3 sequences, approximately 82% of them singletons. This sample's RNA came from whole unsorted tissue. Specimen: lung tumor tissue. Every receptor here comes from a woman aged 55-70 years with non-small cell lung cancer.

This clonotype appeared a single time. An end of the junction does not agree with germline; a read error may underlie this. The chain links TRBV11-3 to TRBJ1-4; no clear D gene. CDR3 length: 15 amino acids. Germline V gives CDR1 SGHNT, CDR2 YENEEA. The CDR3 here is CAGSLGGLANEKLFF. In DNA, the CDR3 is TGTGCCGGCAGCTTAGGAGGCCTGGCTAATGAAAAACTGTTTTTT.

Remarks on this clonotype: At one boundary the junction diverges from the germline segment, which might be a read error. The DNA of the CDR3 is TGTGCCAGCAGCTTAGAGTCGACTAACGGGAGCCACAATGAGCAGTCCTTT. Amino acid sequence: CASSLESTNGSHNEQSF. V usage is TRBV11-3 and J usage is TRBJ2-1; perhaps TRBD2 as D (6 bases). CDR3 size: 17 residues. Germline V lookup: CDR1 SGHNT, CDR2 YENEEA.

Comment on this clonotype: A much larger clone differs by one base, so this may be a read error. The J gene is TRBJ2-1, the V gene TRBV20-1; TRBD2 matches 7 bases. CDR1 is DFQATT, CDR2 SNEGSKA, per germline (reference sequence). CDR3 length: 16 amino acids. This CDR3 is CSASPAHSSGYSEQFF. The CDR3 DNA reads TGCAGTGCTAGCCCTGCCCATTCTAGCGGCTACAGTGAGCAGTTCTTC.

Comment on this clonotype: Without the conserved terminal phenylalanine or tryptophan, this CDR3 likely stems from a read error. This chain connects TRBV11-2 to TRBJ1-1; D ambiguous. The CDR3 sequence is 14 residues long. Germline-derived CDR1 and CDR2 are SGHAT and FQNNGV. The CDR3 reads CASSQEVKYTEAFL. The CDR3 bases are TGCGCCAGCAGCCAAGAGGTCAAGTATACTGAAGCTTTCTTA.

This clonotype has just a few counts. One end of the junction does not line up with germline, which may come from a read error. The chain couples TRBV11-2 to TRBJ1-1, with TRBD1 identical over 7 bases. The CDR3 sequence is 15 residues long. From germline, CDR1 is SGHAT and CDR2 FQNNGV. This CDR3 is CASTLTTGMRAEALF. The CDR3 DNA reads TGTGCCAGCACCCTCACGACAGGGATGAGGGCTGAAGCTTTATTT.

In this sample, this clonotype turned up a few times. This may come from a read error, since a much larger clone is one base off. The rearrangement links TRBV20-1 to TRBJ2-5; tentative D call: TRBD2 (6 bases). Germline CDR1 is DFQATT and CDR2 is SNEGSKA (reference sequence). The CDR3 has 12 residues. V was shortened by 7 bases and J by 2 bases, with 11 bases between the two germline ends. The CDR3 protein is CSVRRGQETQYF. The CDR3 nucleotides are TGCAGTGTCCGGCGGGGACAAGAGACCCAGTACTTC.

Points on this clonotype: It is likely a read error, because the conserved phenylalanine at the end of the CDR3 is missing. The CDR3 bases are TGCGGTGCTAGAGCCGGGGGTAACTCCTACGAGCAGTACTTA. It is translated as CGARAGGNSYEQYL. The chain combines TRBV20-1 with TRBJ2-7; tentative D call: TRBD2 (6 bases). This CDR3 spans 14 amino acids. The germline V gene has CDR1 DFQATT and CDR2 SNEGSKA (reference sequence).

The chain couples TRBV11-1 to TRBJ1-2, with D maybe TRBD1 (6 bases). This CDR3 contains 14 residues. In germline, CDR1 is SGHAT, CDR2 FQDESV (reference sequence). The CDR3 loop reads CVCSSQGPLYGYTF. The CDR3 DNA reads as TGTGTGTGCAGCTCACAGGGCCCGCTCTATGGCTACACCTTC.

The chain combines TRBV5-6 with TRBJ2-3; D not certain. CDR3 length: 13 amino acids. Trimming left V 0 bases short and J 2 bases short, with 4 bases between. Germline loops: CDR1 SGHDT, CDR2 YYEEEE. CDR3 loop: CASSLVHTDTQYF. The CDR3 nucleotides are TGTGCCAGCAGCTTGGTCCACACAGATACGCAGTATTTT. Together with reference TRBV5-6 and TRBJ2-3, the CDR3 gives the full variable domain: DAGVTQSPTHLIKTRGQQVTLRCSPKSGHDTVSWYQQALGQGPQFIFQYYEEEERQRGNFPDRFSGHQFPNYSSELNVNALLLGDSALYLCASSLVHTDTQYFGPGTRLTVL.

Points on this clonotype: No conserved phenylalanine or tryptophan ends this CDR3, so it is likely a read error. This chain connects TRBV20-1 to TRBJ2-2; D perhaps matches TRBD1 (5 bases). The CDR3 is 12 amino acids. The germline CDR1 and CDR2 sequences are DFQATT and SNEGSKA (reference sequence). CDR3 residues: CSANRQTGELFV. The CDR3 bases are TGCAGTGCTAATAGACAGACCGGTGAGCTGTTTGTT.

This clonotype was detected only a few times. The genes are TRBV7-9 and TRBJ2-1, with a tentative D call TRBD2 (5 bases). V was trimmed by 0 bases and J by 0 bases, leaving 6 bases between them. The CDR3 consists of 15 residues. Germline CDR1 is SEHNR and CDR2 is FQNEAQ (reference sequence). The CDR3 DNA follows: TGTGCCAGCAGCTTAGCGGGGAGCTCCTACAATGAGCAGTTCTTC. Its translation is CASSLAGSSYNEQFF.

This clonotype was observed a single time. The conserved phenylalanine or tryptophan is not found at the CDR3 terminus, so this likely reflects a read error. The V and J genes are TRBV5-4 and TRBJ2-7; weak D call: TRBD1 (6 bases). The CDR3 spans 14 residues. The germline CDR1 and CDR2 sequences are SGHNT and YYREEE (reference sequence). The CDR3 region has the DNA TGTGTCAGCAGCCCAGGACAGTTTTCCTACGAGCAGTACCTC. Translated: CVSSPGQFSYEQYL.

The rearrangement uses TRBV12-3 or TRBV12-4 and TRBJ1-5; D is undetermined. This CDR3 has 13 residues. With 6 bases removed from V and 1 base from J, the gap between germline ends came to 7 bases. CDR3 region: CASRLDSNQPQHF. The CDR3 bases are TGTGCCAGCAGACTTGACAGCAATCAGCCCCAGCATTTT.

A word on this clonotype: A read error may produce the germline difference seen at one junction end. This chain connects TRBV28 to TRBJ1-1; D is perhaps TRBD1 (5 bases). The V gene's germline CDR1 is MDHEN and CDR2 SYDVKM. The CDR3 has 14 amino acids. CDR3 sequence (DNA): TGTGCCAGCAGTGGGACGGTTGGCGACACTGAAGATTTCTTC. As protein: CASSGTVGDTEDFF.

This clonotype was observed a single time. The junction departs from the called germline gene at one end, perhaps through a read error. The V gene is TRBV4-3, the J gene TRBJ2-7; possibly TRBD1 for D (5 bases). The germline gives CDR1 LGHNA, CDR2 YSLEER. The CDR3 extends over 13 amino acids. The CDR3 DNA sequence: TGCGTCAGCAACCAAGGGGCGAGGTACGAGCAGTACTTC. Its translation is CVSNQGARYEQYF.

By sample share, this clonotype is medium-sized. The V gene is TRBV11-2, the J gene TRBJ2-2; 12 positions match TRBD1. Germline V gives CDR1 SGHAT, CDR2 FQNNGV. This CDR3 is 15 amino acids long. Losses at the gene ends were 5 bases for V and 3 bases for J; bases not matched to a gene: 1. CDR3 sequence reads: CASSRDRGHTGELFF. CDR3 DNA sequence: TGTGCCAGCAGCCGGGACAGGGGGCACACCGGGGAGCTGTTTTTT.

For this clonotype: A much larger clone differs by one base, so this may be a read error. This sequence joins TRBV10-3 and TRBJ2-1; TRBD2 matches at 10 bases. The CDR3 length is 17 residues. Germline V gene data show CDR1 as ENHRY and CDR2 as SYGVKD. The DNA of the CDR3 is TGTACCATCAGGGGAAGCGGGAGGGACAGCTCCTACAATGAGCAGTTCTTC. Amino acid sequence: CTIRGSGRDSSYNEQFF.

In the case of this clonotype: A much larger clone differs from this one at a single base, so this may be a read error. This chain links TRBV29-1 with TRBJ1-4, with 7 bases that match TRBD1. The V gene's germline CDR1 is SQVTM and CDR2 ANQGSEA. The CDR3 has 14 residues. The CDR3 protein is CSFQRQGLNEKLLF. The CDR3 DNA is TGCAGCTTTCAGAGACAGGGACTTAATGAAAAACTGCTTTTT. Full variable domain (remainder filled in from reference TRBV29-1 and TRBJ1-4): SAVISQKPSRDICQRGTSLTIQCQVDSQVTMMFWYRQQPGQSLTLIATANQGSEATYESGFVIDKFPISRPNLTFSTLTVSNMSPEDSSIYLCSFQRQGLNEKLLFGSGTQLSVL.

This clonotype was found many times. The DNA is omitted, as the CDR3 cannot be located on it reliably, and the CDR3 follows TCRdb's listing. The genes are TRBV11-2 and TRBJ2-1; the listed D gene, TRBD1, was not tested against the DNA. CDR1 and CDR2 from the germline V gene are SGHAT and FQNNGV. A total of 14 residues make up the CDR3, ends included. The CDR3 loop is CASSLESGRARQFF.

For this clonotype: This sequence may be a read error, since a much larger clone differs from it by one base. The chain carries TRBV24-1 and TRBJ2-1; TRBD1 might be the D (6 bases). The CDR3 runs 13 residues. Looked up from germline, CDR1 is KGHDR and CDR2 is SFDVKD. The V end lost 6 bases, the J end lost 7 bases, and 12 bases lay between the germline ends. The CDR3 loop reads CATSYRVANEQFF. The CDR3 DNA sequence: TGTGCCACCAGTTACAGGGTTGCGAATGAGCAGTTCTTC.

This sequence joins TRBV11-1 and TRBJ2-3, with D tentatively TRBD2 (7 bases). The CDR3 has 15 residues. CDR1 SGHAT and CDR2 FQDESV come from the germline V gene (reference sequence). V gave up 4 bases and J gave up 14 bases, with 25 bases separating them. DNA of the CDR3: TGTGCCAGCAGCTCGACGGGGGGCCCCCCAGATATGCGGTATTTT. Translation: CASSSTGGPPDMRYF.

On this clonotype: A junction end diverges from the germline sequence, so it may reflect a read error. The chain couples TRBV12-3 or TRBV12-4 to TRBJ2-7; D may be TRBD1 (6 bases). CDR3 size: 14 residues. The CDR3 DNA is TGTGCCAGCAGACAGGGATGGGCTGTAGACGACCAGTACTTC. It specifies CASRQGWAVDDQYF.

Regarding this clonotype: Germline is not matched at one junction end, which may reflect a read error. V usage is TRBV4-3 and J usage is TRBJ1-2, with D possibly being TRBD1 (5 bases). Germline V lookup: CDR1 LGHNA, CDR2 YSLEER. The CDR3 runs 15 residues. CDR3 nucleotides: TGCGCCAGCAACCAAGAGTGGGGCTCTAACTATGACTACACCTTC. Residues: CASNQEWGSNYDYTF.

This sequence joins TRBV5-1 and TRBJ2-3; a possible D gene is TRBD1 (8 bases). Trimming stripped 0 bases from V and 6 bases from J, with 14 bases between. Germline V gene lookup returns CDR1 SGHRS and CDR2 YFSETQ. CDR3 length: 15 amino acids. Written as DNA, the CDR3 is TGCGCCAGCAGCTTGGGGACAGGGAGGGACGATACGCAGTATTTT. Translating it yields CASSLGTGRDDTQYF.

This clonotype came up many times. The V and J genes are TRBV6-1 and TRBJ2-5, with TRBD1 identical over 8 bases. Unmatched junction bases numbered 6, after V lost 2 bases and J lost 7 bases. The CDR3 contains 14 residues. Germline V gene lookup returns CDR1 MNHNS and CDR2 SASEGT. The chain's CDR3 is CASSERQGAWTQYF. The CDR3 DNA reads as TGTGCCAGCAGTGAAAGGCAGGGGGCCTGGACCCAGTACTTC.

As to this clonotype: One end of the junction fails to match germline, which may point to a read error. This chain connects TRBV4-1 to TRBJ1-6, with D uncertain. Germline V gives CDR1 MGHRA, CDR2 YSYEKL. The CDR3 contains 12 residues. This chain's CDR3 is CASIQPGWPLHF. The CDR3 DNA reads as TGCGCAAGCATCCAACCCGGCTGGCCCCTCCACTTT.

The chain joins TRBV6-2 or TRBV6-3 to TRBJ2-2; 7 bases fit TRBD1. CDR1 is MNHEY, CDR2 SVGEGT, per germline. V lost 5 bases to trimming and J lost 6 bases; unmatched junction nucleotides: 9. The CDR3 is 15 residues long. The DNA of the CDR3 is TGTGCCAGCAGTGGAGACAGGGACGGTTCCGGGGAGCTGTTTTTT. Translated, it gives CASSGDRDGSGELFF.

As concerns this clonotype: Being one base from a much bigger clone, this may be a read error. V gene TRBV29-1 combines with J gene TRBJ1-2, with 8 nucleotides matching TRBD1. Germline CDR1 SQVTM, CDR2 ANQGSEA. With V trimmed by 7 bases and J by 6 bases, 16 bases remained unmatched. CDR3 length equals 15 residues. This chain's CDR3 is CSADDTGGGLDGYTF. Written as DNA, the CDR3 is TGCAGCGCAGACGATACAGGGGGGGGACTCGATGGCTACACCTTC.

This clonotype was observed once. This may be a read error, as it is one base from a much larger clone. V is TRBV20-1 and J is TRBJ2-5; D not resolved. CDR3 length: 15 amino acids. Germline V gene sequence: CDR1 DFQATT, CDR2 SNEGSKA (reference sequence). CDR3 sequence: CSARGYGPSQENQYF. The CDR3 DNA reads TGCAGTGCTAGAGGGTACGGGCCGAGCCAAGAGAACCAGTACTTC.

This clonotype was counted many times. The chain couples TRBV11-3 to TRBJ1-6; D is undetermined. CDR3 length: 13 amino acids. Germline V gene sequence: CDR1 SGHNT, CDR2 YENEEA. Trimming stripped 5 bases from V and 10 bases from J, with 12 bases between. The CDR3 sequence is CASSPPGSSPLHF. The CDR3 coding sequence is TGTGCCAGCAGCCCGCCGGGGTCCTCACCCCTCCACTTT.